The 24 T cell receptor beta chains given below trace back to one sample, sequenced in a study of blood T cell repertoires in COVID-19. Sequenced by immunoSEQ multiplex PCR; TCRdb stores in-frame clones only, minus some. The sample contains over 200,000 clones, 70% to 85% of which appear only once. The sample taken for sequencing was PBMCs or T cells enriched from blood (not recorded which). These receptors were taken from a man aged 55 to 70 who had recovered from COVID-19.

The chain carries TRBV10-3 and TRBJ2-2; D gene unclear. The CDR3 length is 12 residues. CDR1 and CDR2 from the germline V gene are ENHRY and SYGVKD. The germline V and J ends were trimmed by 7 bases and 5 bases, with 8 bases remaining between them. The CDR3 DNA follows: TGTGCCATCATAAGCACGACCGGGGAGCTGTTTTTT. It specifies CAIISTTGELFF.

J is TRBJ2-2 and V is TRBV5-1, with 7 bases fitting TRBD1. The CDR3 contains 16 residues. Germline V CDR1 and CDR2: SGHRS, YFSETQ. Trimming cost V 4 bases and J 3 bases; bases outside gene matches: 9. The DNA of the CDR3 is TGCGCCAGCAGCAGAAACAGGGGTGTGGACACCGGGGAGCTGTTTTTT. It is translated as CASSRNRGVDTGELFF.

J is TRBJ1-2 and V is TRBV11-2; TRBD1 might be the D (5 bases). The CDR3 has 14 residues. Trimming cost V 1 base and J 5 bases, with 11 bases left between them. The germline CDR1 and CDR2 sequences are SGHAT and FQNNGV. The CDR3 sequence: CASSLVPGPYGYTF. The CDR3 DNA follows: TGTGCCAGCAGCTTAGTTCCAGGGCCTTATGGCTACACCTTC.

The chain links TRBV7-8 to TRBJ2-2, with unresolved D. The length of the CDR3 is 12 residues. Germline V gives CDR1 SGHVS, CDR2 FQNEAQ. V dropped 3 bases and J dropped 9 bases, with 8 bases sitting between them. For the CDR3, the DNA is TGTGCCAGCAGCTTGCTTAGAAGGGAGCTGTTTTTT. Residues: CASSLLRRELFF.

The sample holds one count of this clone. The rearrangement uses TRBV30 and TRBJ1-1; TRBD1 aligns across 8 bases. There are 12 residues in the CDR3. The V and J ends lost 2 bases and 11 bases, in that order; junction bases with no gene match: 7. Germline V gene data show CDR1 as GTSNPN and CDR2 as SVGIG (reference sequence). CDR3 amino acids: CAWSPGQGDAFF. In nucleotides, the CDR3 is TGTGCCTGGAGTCCTGGACAGGGTGACGCTTTCTTT.

V gene TRBV27 combines with J gene TRBJ1-5; tentatively, D is TRBD1 (5 bases). Trimming cost V 6 bases and J 5 bases, with 20 bases left between them. This CDR3 has 16 amino acids. From germline, CDR1 is MNHEY and CDR2 SMNVEV (reference sequence). The CDR3 DNA reads as TGTGCCAGCAGCTCACGGCCGGCAGGACAAGATCAGCCCCAGCATTTT. Amino acid sequence: CASSSRPAGQDQPQHF.

The chain joins TRBV2 to TRBJ1-5; 8 bases line up with TRBD1. V lost 5 bases and J lost 2; bases outside the gene matches: 5. There are 15 residues in the CDR3. Germline V lookup: CDR1 SNHLY, CDR2 FYNNEI. CDR3 sequence reads: CASSLDRGGNQPQHF. In nucleotides, the CDR3 is TGTGCCAGCAGTCTAGACAGGGGTGGCAATCAGCCCCAGCATTTT.

The chain employs TRBV11-2 and TRBJ1-4; tentative D call: TRBD1 (6 bases). With 5 bases removed from V and 7 bases from J, the gap between germline ends came to 20 bases. This CDR3 region has 16 residues. Germline CDR1 is SGHAT and CDR2 is FQNNGV. DNA for the CDR3: TGTGCCAGCAGCCCACAATCCTGGGGGCTCGGTGAAAAACTGTTTTTT. It yields the protein CASSPQSWGLGEKLFF.

This rearrangement joins TRBV11-2 to TRBJ2-3; 9 bases align to TRBD2. V trimming: 1 base; J trimming: 2 bases; junction bases outside the gene matches: 4. The CDR3 spans 16 residues. Germline V gives CDR1 SGHAT, CDR2 FQNNGV. As DNA, the CDR3 is TGTGCCAGCAGCTTAGGACGCGGGGGGGACACAGATACGCAGTATTTT. Translated, it gives CASSLGRGGDTDTQYF.

The CDR3 loop reads CASTGTGRTTYEQYF. The CDR3, as DNA: TGTGCCAGCACCGGGACAGGCCGAACTACCTACGAGCAGTACTTC. The chain recombines TRBV5-6 with TRBJ2-7, with 8 nucleotides matching TRBD1. V lost 6 bases to trimming and J lost 2 bases; unmatched junction nucleotides: 10. CDR1 and CDR2 (germline): SGHDT, YYEEEE. This CDR3 is built from 15 residues.

In nucleotides, the CDR3 is TGTGCCAGCAGCACCGCGACAGGGGGGATTAACTATGGCTACACCTTC. As protein: CASSTATGGINYGYTF. The chain is built from TRBV7-2 and TRBJ1-2, with 9 positions matching TRBD1. This CDR3 has 16 residues. Trimming took 5 bases from V and 1 from J; bases not matched to a gene: 8. The germline CDR1 and CDR2 sequences are SGHTA and FQGNSA.

The genes are TRBV27 and TRBJ1-1, with 9 bases matching TRBD1. Germline V gene data show CDR1 as MNHEY and CDR2 as SMNVEV (reference sequence). The junction had 8 bases not matched to a gene; V was cut back by 8 bases and J by 4 bases. The CDR3 runs 14 residues. CDR3 amino acids: CASRRDRAATEAFF. The DNA of the CDR3 is TGTGCCAGCCGAAGGGACAGGGCGGCCACTGAAGCTTTCTTT.

The rearrangement joins TRBV7-9 to TRBJ1-1, with 8 bases fitting TRBD1. Germline lookup yields CDR1 SEHNR and CDR2 FQNEAQ (reference sequence). This CDR3 is 13 amino acids long. V was pared by 5 bases and J by 5 bases, with 4 bases of the junction left unmatched. CDR3: CASSPGGRTEAFF. The CDR3 DNA reads as TGTGCCAGCAGCCCAGGGGGCCGGACTGAAGCTTTCTTT.

The rearrangement links TRBV5-1 to TRBJ2-5; D gene uncertain. The CDR3 runs to 14 residues. Germline CDR1 and CDR2: SGHRS and YFSETQ. With 0 bases removed from V and 3 bases from J, the gap between germline ends came to 9 bases. This chain's CDR3 is CASSLEVAEETQYF. The CDR3 DNA reads TGCGCCAGCAGCTTGGAGGTAGCCGAAGAGACCCAGTACTTC.

The rearrangement joins TRBV5-4 to TRBJ2-7, with D maybe TRBD1 (5 bases). V shed 1 base and J shed 5 bases, with 7 bases lying between them. The CDR3 sequence is 12 residues long. The germline gives CDR1 SGHNT, CDR2 YYREEE (reference sequence). The CDR3: CASSLLGDEQYF. Here the CDR3 DNA reads TGTGCCAGCAGCTTGCTAGGGGACGAGCAGTACTTC.

The CDR3 bases are TGCGCCAGCCGACCGGGACAGGGGAACACCGGGGAGCTGTTTTTT. It translates to CASRPGQGNTGELFF. This chain connects TRBV5-1 to TRBJ2-2, with 9 bases identical to TRBD1. Germline V gene data show CDR1 as SGHRS and CDR2 as YFSETQ. The CDR3 is made up of 15 amino acids. V shed 7 bases, J shed 1 base, and the junction held 5 bases outside the gene matches. Together with reference TRBV5-1 and TRBJ2-2, the CDR3 gives the full variable domain: KAGVTQTPRYLIKTRGQQVTLSCSPISGHRSVSWYQQTPGQGLQFLFEYFSETQRNKGNFPGRFSGRQFSNSRSEMNVSTLELGDSALYLCASRPGQGNTGELFFGEGSRLTVL.

The chain uses TRBV5-1 and TRBJ2-5; D unclear. Trimming shortened V by 7 bases and J by 3 bases, and 13 bases separated the two germline ends. The CDR3 runs to 13 residues. Germline V gene lookup returns CDR1 SGHRS and CDR2 YFSETQ. The CDR3 protein is CASRKVVEETQYF. The CDR3 DNA reads as TGCGCCAGCCGCAAAGTAGTGGAAGAGACCCAGTACTTC. Supplemented by reference TRBV5-1 and TRBJ2-5, the full variable domain reads KAGVTQTPRYLIKTRGQQVTLSCSPISGHRSVSWYQQTPGQGLQFLFEYFSETQRNKGNFPGRFSGRQFSNSRSEMNVSTLELGDSALYLCASRKVVEETQYFGPGTRLLVL.

The CDR3 nucleotides are TGTGCCAGTAGTCTACGGGACAGGGGAGCTGAAAAACTGTTTTTT. Protein sequence: CASSLRDRGAEKLFF. V usage is TRBV19 and J usage is TRBJ1-4; 10 bases are shared with TRBD1. This CDR3 has 15 amino acids. Germline values: CDR1 LNHDA, CDR2 SQIVND (reference sequence). The V gene end was trimmed by 5 bases and the J gene end by 7 bases; junction bases not matched to a gene: 7.

This clone was seen more than once but under ten times. CDR3 loop: CASSRWDSAYTF. DNA for the CDR3: TGTGCCAGCAGCCGCTGGGACAGCGCCTACACCTTC. This rearrangement joins TRBV7-9 to TRBJ1-2; TRBD1 agrees at 7 bases. V was clipped by 5 bases and J by 10 bases; unmatched bases: 7. Germline CDR1 and CDR2: SEHNR and FQNEAQ (reference sequence). This CDR3 has 12 amino acids.

The chain has TRBV6-5 and TRBJ1-6; D is perhaps TRBD1 (6 bases). The germline V and J ends were trimmed by 7 bases and 7 bases, with 17 bases remaining between them. Germline V gives CDR1 MNHEY, CDR2 SVGAGI. The CDR3 contains 15 residues. DNA for the CDR3: TGTGCCAGCACCCACGGGGGGCAGGGGAATTCACCCCTCCACTTT. Translating it yields CASTHGGQGNSPLHF.

This clone was counted a single time. The chain couples TRBV9 to TRBJ1-4, with 8 bases lining up with TRBD1. CDR3 length: 15 residues. V lost 3 bases, J lost 6 bases, and 7 bases stayed unmatched. Germline V gene lookup returns CDR1 SGDLS and CDR2 YYNGEE. CDR3 nucleotides: TGTGCCAGCAGCGCTTCCGGGACAGGATATGAAAAACTGTTTTTT. Its protein is CASSASGTGYEKLFF.

The chain links TRBV7-2 to TRBJ1-3; 9 bases line up with TRBD1. The germline CDR1 and CDR2 sequences are SGHTA and FQGNSA. This CDR3 spans 15 amino acids. Germline trimming cut 5 bases from V and 4 bases from J; bases unmatched to any gene: 6. CDR3 protein: CASSPNRGLGNTIYF. The CDR3 coding sequence is TGTGCCAGCAGCCCCAACAGGGGGCTGGGAAACACCATATATTTT. The full variable domain, in which reference TRBV7-2 and TRBJ1-3 provide the parts outside the CDR3, is GAGVSQSPSNKVTEKGKDVELRCDPISGHTALYWYRQSLGQGLEFLIYFQGNSAPDKSGLPSDRFSAERTGGSVSTLTIQRTQQEDSAVYLCASSPNRGLGNTIYFGEGSWLTVV.

The chain uses TRBV6-1 and TRBJ2-5; possible D gene TRBD1, 7 bases. Germline V gene lookup returns CDR1 MNHNS and CDR2 SASEGT. The V gene lost 0 bases and the J gene lost 7 bases, with 24 bases spanning the gap. The CDR3 has 18 residues. The CDR3 region is CASSEAFARTGQGGTQYF. The DNA for the CDR3 is TGTGCCAGCAGTGAAGCGTTCGCCAGAACGGGCCAGGGGGGGACCCAGTACTTC.

J is TRBJ2-2 and V is TRBV19; TRBD1 aligns across 12 bases. CDR1 and CDR2 (germline): LNHDA, SQIVND (reference sequence). The V segment lost 6 bases and the J segment 6 bases; nucleotides outside the gene matches: 5. The CDR3 covers 15 residues. The CDR3 bases are TGTGCCAGTAGGAGGGACAGGGGGCTTTCCGGGGAGCTGTTTTTT. Translated: CASRRDRGLSGELFF.